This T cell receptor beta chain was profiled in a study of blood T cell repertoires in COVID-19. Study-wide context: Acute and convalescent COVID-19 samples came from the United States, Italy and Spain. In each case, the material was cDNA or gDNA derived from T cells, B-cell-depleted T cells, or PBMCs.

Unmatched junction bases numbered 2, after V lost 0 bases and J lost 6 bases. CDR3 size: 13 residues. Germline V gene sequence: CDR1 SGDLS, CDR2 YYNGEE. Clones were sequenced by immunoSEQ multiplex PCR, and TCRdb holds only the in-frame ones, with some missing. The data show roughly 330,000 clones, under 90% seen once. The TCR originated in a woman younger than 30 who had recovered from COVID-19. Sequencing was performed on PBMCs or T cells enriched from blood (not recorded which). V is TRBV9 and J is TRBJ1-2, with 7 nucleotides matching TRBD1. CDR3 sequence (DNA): TGTGCCAGCAGCGTAGCCACAGGGGATGGCTACACCTTC. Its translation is CASSVATGDGYTF.